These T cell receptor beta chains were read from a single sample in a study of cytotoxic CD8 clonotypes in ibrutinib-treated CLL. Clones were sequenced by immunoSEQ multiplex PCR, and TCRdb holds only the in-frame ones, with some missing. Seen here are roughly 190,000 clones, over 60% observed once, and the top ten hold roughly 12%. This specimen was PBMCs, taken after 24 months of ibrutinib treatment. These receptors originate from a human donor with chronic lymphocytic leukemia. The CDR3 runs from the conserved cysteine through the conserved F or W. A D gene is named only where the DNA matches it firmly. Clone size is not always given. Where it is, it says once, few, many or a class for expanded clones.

DNA: TGTGCCAGCAGTGCAGCCGGCGGGGAAACAGATACGCAGTATTTT
CDR3: CASSAAGGETDTQYF
V: TRBV6-1
J: TRBJ2-3
D: -
size: -

DNA: TGCGCCAGCAGCTTGCAACAACTAGGGGAGACCCAGTACTTC
CDR3: CASSLQQLGETQYF
V: TRBV5-1
J: TRBJ2-5
D: -
size: -

DNA: TGCAGCGTTGATAGGGACACGGCGGGAGAGACCCAGTACTTC
CDR3: CSVDRDTAGETQYF
V: TRBV29-1
J: TRBJ2-5
D: -
size: -

DNA: TGTGCCAGCAGCTTGGGTAGCGGGAGGGAAGAGACCCAGTACTTC
CDR3: CASSLGSGREETQYF
V: TRBV5-5
J: TRBJ2-5
D: TRBD2
size: -

DNA: TGTGCCAGCAGCTTAGAGGTTAGGGGGCAGGACTATGGCTACACCTTC
CDR3: CASSLEVRGQDYGYTF
V: TRBV5-4
J: TRBJ1-2
D: TRBD1
size: -

DNA: TGTGCCAGCAGCACGGACTTCGGGGCTGGCGGCTACACCTTC
CDR3: CASSTDFGAGGYTF
V: TRBV5-6
J: TRBJ1-2
D: -
size: -

DNA: TGCGCCAGCAGCCAAGATCGTCCAGCGCGGGGGAGCTCCTACAATGAGCAGTTCTTC
CDR3: CASSQDRPARGSSYNEQFF
V: TRBV4-3
J: TRBJ2-1
D: TRBD2
size: -

DNA: TGTGCCAGCAGGGTCAGTTTTGGGCAGAGCACAGATACGCAGTATTTT
CDR3: CASRVSFGQSTDTQYF
V: TRBV27
J: TRBJ2-3
D: -
size: -

DNA: TGTGCCAGCAGCTTAACGTCGACTAGCGGGAGGGAGACCCAGTACTTC
CDR3: CASSLTSTSGRETQYF
V: TRBV7-3
J: TRBJ2-5
D: TRBD2
size: -

DNA: TGTGCCAGCTCAGGGCGAGCGAACACCGGGGAGCTGTTTTTT
CDR3: CASSGRANTGELFF
V: TRBV25-1
J: TRBJ2-2
D: -
size: -

DNA: TGTGCCAGCAGCTTTAATAGGGGACTAGCGTCGTCCTTC
CDR3: CASSFNRGLASSF
V: TRBV11-2
J: TRBJ2-7
D: TRBD2
size: -

DNA: TGTGCCAGCAGCGTAGGTCCGGAGCCTGTTGCTGGGGCCAACGTCCTGACTTTC
CDR3: CASSVGPEPVAGANVLTF
V: TRBV9
J: TRBJ2-6
D: -
size: -

DNA: TGTGCCAGCGGGGGGAGGACTAGAAGCACAGATACGCAGTATTTT
CDR3: CASGGRTRSTDTQYF
V: TRBV28
J: TRBJ2-3
D: TRBD2
size: few

DNA: TGTGCCAGCAGCTTTCAGGGGGACCAGCCCCAGCATTTT
CDR3: CASSFQGDQPQHF
V: TRBV5-5
J: TRBJ1-5
D: TRBD1
size: -

DNA: TGCAGTGCACTCATTACGGAGACCCAGTACTTC
CDR3: CSALITETQYF
V: TRBV20-1
J: TRBJ2-5
D: -
size: -

DNA: TGCGCCAGCAGCCCAAGACTAGCGGGAGGTGGAGAGACCCAGTACTTC
CDR3: CASSPRLAGGGETQYF
V: TRBV10-1
J: TRBJ2-5
D: TRBD2
size: -

DNA: TGCGCCAGCAGACGAGGGACCGGAAACTATGGCTACACCTTC
CDR3: CASRRGTGNYGYTF
V: TRBV4-3
J: TRBJ1-2
D: -
size: -

DNA: TGTGCCAGCAGTTTAGTTCTAGCGGGAGTTGAGACCCAGTACTTC
CDR3: CASSLVLAGVETQYF
V: TRBV28
J: TRBJ2-5
D: TRBD2
size: -

DNA: TGTGCCAGCAAAGTAGTTGGCACGCGAGAAACTGAAGCTTTCTTT
CDR3: CASKVVGTRETEAFF
V: TRBV6-4
J: TRBJ1-1
D: -
size: -

DNA: TGTGCCAGCAGCACCCATACATCTCGAGCGGGAGTAGAGCAGTTCTTC
CDR3: CASSTHTSRAGVEQFF
V: TRBV7-3
J: TRBJ2-1
D: TRBD2
size: -

DNA: TGTGCCAGCCTAGGGGGCGAAAAGGCTTTCTTT
CDR3: CASLGGEKAFF
V: TRBV7-2
J: TRBJ1-1
D: TRBD1
size: -

DNA: TGTGCCAGCAGTTACTCGATTCCTGCAGAGGGCTACGAGCAGTACTTC
CDR3: CASSYSIPAEGYEQYF
V: TRBV6-5
J: TRBJ2-7
D: -
size: -

DNA: TGTGCCAGCACATGGGCAGGCGGGAATGACAATGAGCAGTTCTTC
CDR3: CASTWAGGNDNEQFF
V: TRBV9
J: TRBJ2-1
D: -
size: -

DNA: TGTGCCAGCAGCGGACAGGGGGCGAACACTGAAGCTTTCTTT
CDR3: CASSGQGANTEAFF
V: TRBV28
J: TRBJ1-1
D: TRBD1
size: -